This T cell receptor beta chain was sequenced for a study of T cell repertoires in cytomegalovirus infection. At the level of the study: CMV epitopes in the study were HLA-C-restricted (recently identified) and HLA-B-restricted (well studied).

Each CDR3 protein is one row after TCRdb ran MiXCR on the reads. The sample includes fewer than 1,000,000 distinct CDR3 sequences, approximately 31% of them seen just once. A remark on this clonotype: Its antigen remains unidentified.

Germline V gene sequence: CDR1 SGHRS, CDR2 YFSETQ. Between the trimmed V and J ends, which lost 0 bases and 0 bases, there was a span of 16 bases. The CDR3 loop spans 18 amino acids. This chain links TRBV5-1 with TRBJ1-3; no definite D call. This TCR came from a human donor in good health (CMV status not recorded). Some clones in this sample may be carry-over from other donors' samples. Sequencing used cultured CD8+ T cells from PBMCs, obtained from culture after CMV antigen stimulation. The CDR3, as DNA: TGCGCCAGCAGCTTGGCCGTTGGGAGTCCGGACTCTGGAAACACCATATATTTT. Protein: CASSLAVGSPDSGNTIYF.